These T cell receptor beta chains were read from a single sample in a study of cytomegalovirus exposure and HLA in healthy donors. Sequencing was performed with immunoSEQ multiplex PCR; in TCRdb, only in-frame clones are kept and a portion is missing. Here the sample spans 200,000 to 250,000 clones, around nine tenths being singletons. The material sequenced was PBMCs. These receptors were collected from a woman between 18 and 30 years old in good health and CMV-seronegative. CDR3s include the opening cysteine and the closing phenylalanine or tryptophan. Each record gives: clone size, J gene, V gene, D gene, CDR3 protein, CDR3 DNA. D genes are given only for firm matches. Not all rows give a size; the values are once, few, many and, for expanded clones, a class.

. TRBJ1-5 TRBV28 . CASSFRGRGNQPQHF TGTGCCAGCAGTTTTCGGGGTAGGGGCAATCAGCCCCAGCATTTT
. TRBJ2-6 TRBV27 TRBD1 CASSSTGAPYSGANVLTF TGTGCCAGCAGTTCAACAGGGGCACCCTACTCTGGGGCCAACGTCCTGACTTTC
. TRBJ2-1 TRBV5-4 TRBD1 CASSRQGVEQFF TGTGCCAGCAGCCGTCAGGGGGTTGAGCAGTTCTTC
once TRBJ2-7 TRBV19 . CASSSSVTYEQYF TGTGCCAGTAGTTCCTCGGTCACCTACGAGCAGTACTTC
. TRBJ2-5 TRBV5-1 TRBD1 CASSPGTGGETQYF TGCGCCAGCAGCCCTGGGACAGGGGGGGAGACCCAGTACTTC
. TRBJ2-7 TRBV20-1 . CSARRIVEQYF TGCAGTGCTAGGAGGATCGTCGAGCAGTACTTC
. TRBJ2-3 TRBV29-1 TRBD2 CSVEEELAGGHTQYF TGCAGCGTTGAAGAGGAGCTAGCGGGAGGACATACGCAGTATTTT
. TRBJ1-2 TRBV6-1 . CASSEAGAPESYTF TGTGCCAGCAGTGAAGCAGGGGCGCCTGAAAGCTACACCTTC
. TRBJ2-7 TRBV10-2 . CASRGSRSTQVEQYF TGCGCCAGCAGGGGATCGCGGAGTACACAGGTCGAGCAGTACTTC
. TRBJ2-7 TRBV5-1 TRBD1 CASSSTDRASYEQYF TGCGCCAGCAGCAGCACGGACAGGGCCTCCTACGAGCAGTACTTC
. TRBJ1-3 TRBV5-4 . CASSPEVGRNTIYF TGTGCCAGCAGCCCGGAGGTGGGGAGAAACACCATATATTTT
. TRBJ1-6 TRBV5-1 TRBD1 CASSLNAGQTNSPLHF TGCGCCAGCAGCTTGAACGCGGGACAGACGAATTCACCCCTCCACTTT
. TRBJ1-2 TRBV28 . CASRLGTHGYTF TGTGCCAGCCGTTTAGGGACACATGGCTACACCTTC
once TRBJ1-2 TRBV2 . CASSEFQVPYGYTF TGTGCCAGCAGTGAGTTCCAGGTACCCTATGGCTACACCTTC
. TRBJ1-1 TRBV5-1 . CASSLRGGVIEAFF TGCGCCAGCAGCCTGCGAGGGGGTGTTATTGAAGCTTTCTTT
. TRBJ2-2 TRBV29-1 TRBD1 CSVGTGMNAGELFF TGCAGCGTTGGGACAGGAATGAACGCCGGGGAGCTGTTTTTT
. TRBJ2-5 TRBV7-6 TRBD2 CASSLGWEGETQYF TGTGCCAGCAGCTTAGGTTGGGAGGGGGAGACCCAGTACTTC